The 19 T cell receptor beta chains presented below share a single source sample, sequenced in a study of blood T cell repertoires in COVID-19. The data were produced by immunoSEQ multiplex PCR, yet TCRdb's version contains in-frame clones alone and is incomplete. Of approximately 190,000 clones in the sample, around 86% were seen once. Sequenced material: peripheral blood. These receptors were obtained from an elderly man with acute or convalescent COVID-19.

This chain joins TRBV11-3 and TRBJ2-5; TRBD1 matches at 7 bases. V lost 2 bases and J lost 5; bases outside the gene matches: 8. Per the germline V gene, CDR1 is SGHNT and CDR2 is YENEEA. The CDR3 totals 15 residues. The CDR3, as DNA: TGTGCCAGCAGCTTACCCCCAACAGGGGTGGAGACCCAGTACTTC. Translated: CASSLPPTGVETQYF.

In this sample, this clone turned up many times. The chain joins TRBV5-8 to TRBJ2-7, with D perhaps TRBD2 (5 bases). The CDR3 consists of 13 residues. The ends were cut back, 0 bases at V and 4 bases at J, with 8 bases in the middle. Per germline, CDR1 SGHTS and CDR2 YDEGEE. The CDR3 nucleotides read TGTGCCAGCAGCTTGGCCGAGGGTTACGAGCAGTACGTC. Translating it yields CASSLAEGYEQYV.

The J gene is TRBJ2-5, the V gene TRBV28; TRBD2 matches 9 bases. Germline trimming cut 6 bases from V and 2 bases from J; bases unmatched to any gene: 7. CDR3 size: 15 residues. CDR1 and CDR2 (germline): MDHEN, SYDVKM. For the CDR3, the DNA is TGTGCCAGCAGGTTAGCGGGAGCCGGGCAAGAGACCCAGTACTTC. Its translation: CASRLAGAGQETQYF.

The table lists this clone with a count of one. The CDR3 spells CASSLESGGNSPLHF. The CDR3 nucleotides read TGTGCCAGCAGCTTAGAGTCCGGGGGGAATTCACCCCTCCACTTT. The V call is TRBV7-9, the J call TRBJ1-6, with D maybe TRBD1 (5 bases). Germline V gene sequence: CDR1 SEHNR, CDR2 FQNEAQ (reference sequence). Trimming stripped 1 base from V and 7 bases from J, with 11 bases between. CDR3 size: 15 residues.

The chain recombines TRBV25-1 with TRBJ1-1; 9 bases are a match to TRBD1. The CDR3 extends over 13 amino acids. Trimming cost V 6 bases and J 1 base; bases outside gene matches: 0. Looked up from germline, CDR1 is MGHDK and CDR2 is SYGVNS. The CDR3 DNA reads as TGTGCCAGCAGGGGACAGGGGAACACTGAAGCTTTCTTT. This encodes CASRGQGNTEAFF.

The chain employs TRBV7-2 and TRBJ1-1, with D possibly TRBD1 on 5 matching bases. This CDR3 has 15 residues. The germline CDR1 and CDR2 sequences are SGHTA and FQGNSA. V was cut by 0 bases and J by 8 bases, with 16 bases left in between. CDR3 in amino acids: CASSLAQGITGEAFF. CDR3 bases: TGTGCCAGCAGCTTAGCGCAGGGAATCACCGGGGAAGCTTTCTTT.

The V gene is TRBV24-1, the J gene TRBJ2-3; TRBD2 matches at 8 bases. The germline gives CDR1 KGHDR, CDR2 SFDVKD. This CDR3 has 17 amino acids. Germline trimming cut 2 bases from V and 3 bases from J; bases unmatched to any gene: 9. Here the CDR3 reads CATSDSLGTSSTDTQYF. CDR3 nucleotides: TGTGCCACCAGTGATTCGCTCGGGACTAGTTCAACAGATACGCAGTATTTT.

This chain links TRBV7-2 with TRBJ1-2; 8 nucleotides match TRBD1. The V gene end was trimmed by 4 bases and the J gene end by 0 bases; junction bases not matched to a gene: 4. From germline, CDR1 is SGHTA and CDR2 FQGNSA. CDR3 length equals 15 residues. The CDR3 nucleotides are TGTGCCAGCAGCTCCCGGACAGGGCCTAACTATGGCTACACCTTC. Its protein is CASSSRTGPNYGYTF.

J is TRBJ2-5 and V is TRBV4-3, with D tentatively TRBD1 (5 bases). CDR3 length: 15 residues. V was clipped by 0 bases and J by 2 bases, with 10 bases between them. The germline V gene has CDR1 LGHNA and CDR2 YSLEER. The CDR3 DNA is TGCGCCAGCAGCCAAGATGGAGACAGTCAAGAGACCCAGTACTTC. Protein: CASSQDGDSQETQYF.

J is TRBJ2-1 and V is TRBV18; 11 nucleotides agree with TRBD2. Germline V gene sequence: CDR1 KGHSH, CDR2 LQKENI. The CDR3 has 21 amino acids. J lost 5 bases, V lost 1 base, and 19 bases had no gene match. The CDR3 sequence is CASSPLGSGGASGRKDNEQFF. CDR3 nucleotide sequence: TGTGCCAGCTCACCACTGGGTTCCGGAGGGGCTAGCGGGAGGAAGGACAATGAGCAGTTCTTC.

This clone was found a few times. CDR3 coding DNA: TGTGCCAGCAGCTTTCCAGGGTCCAATGAGCAGTTCTTC. Translation gives CASSFPGSNEQFF. The rearrangement links TRBV7-9 to TRBJ2-1; weak D call: TRBD1 (5 bases). This CDR3 is 13 amino acids long. Germline V gives CDR1 SEHNR, CDR2 FQNEAQ (reference sequence). V lost 3 bases and J 6 bases, leaving 9 bases between the germline ends.

V usage is TRBV28 and J usage is TRBJ2-2; 10 nucleotides line up with TRBD1. V shed 1 base and J 9 bases; nucleotides not matched to a gene: 8. The CDR3 totals 16 residues. CDR1 is MDHEN and CDR2 is SYDVKM in the germline V gene. This CDR3 is CASSLSGQGGSRELFF. For the CDR3, the DNA is TGTGCCAGCAGTTTATCCGGACAGGGGGGTTCGCGGGAGCTGTTTTTT.

A single count supports this clone. This chain uses TRBV5-4 with TRBJ1-3; TRBD1 is a possible D gene (5 bases). V dropped 0 bases and J dropped 0 bases, with 7 bases sitting between them. The CDR3 has 15 amino acids. The germline V gene encodes CDR1 SGHNT and CDR2 YYREEE (reference sequence). CDR3: CASSLGQSSGNTIYF. CDR3 in DNA: TGTGCCAGCAGCTTGGGACAGAGCTCTGGAAACACCATATATTTT.

The chain recombines TRBV9 with TRBJ2-2, with D uncertain. Between the trimmed V and J ends, which lost 3 bases and 9 bases, there was a span of 9 bases. Germline V gene lookup returns CDR1 SGDLS and CDR2 YYNGEE. The CDR3 runs 12 residues. CDR3 in DNA: TGTGCCAGCAGCGCCTCGTCCTGGGAGCTGTTTTTT. It is translated as CASSASSWELFF.

The V and J genes are TRBV7-2 and TRBJ2-3, with D perhaps TRBD2 (6 bases). Germline V gene lookup returns CDR1 SGHTA and CDR2 FQGNSA. The V gene lost 5 bases and the J gene lost 0 bases, with 15 bases spanning the gap. The CDR3 loop spans 16 amino acids. The CDR3 sequence is CASSRGIQRSTDTQYF. CDR3 in DNA: TGTGCCAGCAGCCGGGGGATACAGCGAAGCACAGATACGCAGTATTTT.

The chain uses TRBV5-1 and TRBJ2-3; possibly TRBD2 for D (6 bases). Germline CDR1 SGHRS, CDR2 YFSETQ. Trimming shortened V by 1 base and J by 3 bases, and 9 bases separated the two germline ends. There are 14 residues in the CDR3. The DNA of the CDR3 is TGCGCCAGCAGCTTGTGGGGGGAAACAGATACGCAGTATTTT. This encodes CASSLWGETDTQYF.

The chain has TRBV4-1 and TRBJ2-5; possible D gene TRBD2, 6 bases. Germline CDR1 and CDR2: MGHRA and YSYEKL. The CDR3 has 14 amino acids. The V and J ends lost 5 bases and 5 bases respectively, with 15 bases between them. The CDR3: CASSSLRAGETQYF. CDR3 sequence (DNA): TGCGCCAGCAGCTCCTTGCGGGCGGGGGAGACCCAGTACTTC.

The chain combines TRBV9 with TRBJ1-2, with 10 bases aligning to TRBD1. This CDR3 spans 15 amino acids. The germline V gene encodes CDR1 SGDLS and CDR2 YYNGEE. J gave up 0 bases and V 3 bases, and 2 bases lay outside the gene matches. The CDR3 DNA follows: TGTGCCAGCAGCGGACAGGGGGCTCCTAACTATGGCTACACCTTC. Translated, it gives CASSGQGAPNYGYTF.

The V and J genes are TRBV4-3 and TRBJ2-7, with TRBD2 identical over 9 bases. The junction had 13 bases not matched to a gene; V was cut back by 6 bases and J by 1 base. The CDR3 loop spans 17 amino acids. Germline assignment: CDR1 LGHNA and CDR2 YSLEER. Here the CDR3 DNA reads TGCGCCAGCAGGAGGACTAGCGCGACCCCGGCGTCCTACGAGCAGTACGTC. As protein: CASRRTSATPASYEQYV.